These T cell receptor beta chains were read from a single sample in a study of T cell responses to AZD1222 COVID-19 vaccine. Some clones are missing from TCRdb's copy, which holds only in-frame ones; the method was immunoSEQ multiplex PCR. The data contain over 150,000 clones, 90% to 95% of them singletons. This specimen consisted of peripheral blood, obtained 28 days after the second dose of the MenACWY control vaccine. The receptors come from an adult who received the MenACWY meningococcal vaccine as a control. CDR3s include the opening cysteine and the closing phenylalanine or tryptophan. Each record gives: clone size, J gene, D gene, V gene, CDR3 length, CDR3 DNA, CDR3 protein. D genes are given only for firm matches. Expanded clones are given a class, and other clones once, few, many or no size at all.

- | TRBJ1-1 | TRBD1 | TRBV18 | 14 | TGTGCCAGCTCACCGGGACAGAGGAACACTGAAGCTTTCTTT | CASSPGQRNTEAFF
- | TRBJ2-7 | - | TRBV11-2 | 15 | TGTGCCAGCAGCTTAGATGTGACGGGGCCAGTTGGGCAGTACTTC | CASSLDVTGPVGQYF
- | TRBJ1-3 | - | TRBV5-1 | 14 | TGCGCCAGCAGCTTGGAAGCAACTGGAAACACCATATATTTT | CASSLEATGNTIYF
- | TRBJ2-2 | - | TRBV3-1/TRBV3-2 | 16 | TGTGCCAGCAGCCAAGATAATGGGGGGCGCACCGGGGAGCTGTTTTTT | CASSQDNGGRTGELFF
- | TRBJ2-7 | TRBD1 | TRBV6-2/TRBV6-3 | 16 | TGTGCCAGCAGTAATCACAGGGGGCTCAAAAAATACGAGCAGTACTTC | CASSNHRGLKKYEQYF
once | TRBJ1-4 | - | TRBV21-1 | 18 | TGTGCCAGCAGCAAAAGATGGGCGGCAGAAGCAACTAATGAAAAACTGTTTTTT | CASSKRWAAEATNEKLFF
- | TRBJ1-2 | - | TRBV6-5 | 14 | TGTGCCAGCAGCCAAGTCCGGGACAATTATGGCTACACCTTC | CASSQVRDNYGYTF
- | TRBJ1-4 | - | TRBV7-2 | 16 | TGTGCCAGCAGCTCGGGACTACAGGGAGGGAATGAAAAACTGTTTTTT | CASSSGLQGGNEKLFF
- | TRBJ2-5 | - | TRBV7-2 | 16 | TGTGCCAGCAGCTTAGCATACACAGGGAGGAAAGAGACCCAGTACTTC | CASSLAYTGRKETQYF
- | TRBJ1-1 | - | TRBV5-6 | 13 | TGTGCCAGCAGCGGTCTTAGGAACACTGAAGCTTTCTTT | CASSGLRNTEAFF
- | TRBJ2-3 | - | TRBV7-8 | 14 | TGTGCCAGCAGCTTGATACAGAGCACAGATACGCAGTATTTT | CASSLIQSTDTQYF
- | TRBJ2-1 | TRBD2 | TRBV19 | 16 | TGTGCCAGTACCGAGACTAGCTTTAGCTCCTACAATGAGCAGTTCTTC | CASTETSFSSYNEQFF
- | TRBJ1-1 | - | TRBV5-6 | 13 | TGTGCCAGCAAACGGACACATTCCACTGAAGCTTTCTTT | CASKRTHSTEAFF
- | TRBJ1-1 | - | TRBV19 | 13 | TGTGCCAGTAGTCGGACCCCGAGACCTGAAGCTTTCTTT | CASSRTPRPEAFF
- | TRBJ1-1 | - | TRBV5-1 | 13 | TGCGCCAGCAGCTCCGGTCAGCACACTGAAGCTTTCTTT | CASSSGQHTEAFF
- | TRBJ2-1 | TRBD2 | TRBV30 | 17 | TGTGCCTGGAGTCGGGGACTAGCGGGGGGGATTTACAATGAGCAGTTCTTC | CAWSRGLAGGIYNEQFF
- | TRBJ1-1 | TRBD1 | TRBV15 | 15 | TGTGCCACCAGTCCCGGGACAGGGGGCCTAATTGAAGCTTTCTTT | CATSPGTGGLIEAFF
- | TRBJ2-2 | TRBD1 | TRBV30 | 15 | TGTGCCTGGACCACCGGACAGGGGCCCACCGGGGAGCTGTTTTTT | CAWTTGQGPTGELFF
- | TRBJ1-2 | TRBD1 | TRBV27 | 16 | TGTGCCAGCAGGGCACAGGGGAAGGTATCCTTGGGAGGCTACACCTTC | CASRAQGKVSLGGYTF
- | TRBJ1-1 | - | TRBV10-1 | 14 | TGCGCCAGCACGAGGGACCCAACGAACACTGAAGCTTTCTTT | CASTRDPTNTEAFF
few | TRBJ1-1 | - | TRBV7-9 | 13 | TGTGCCAGCAGCTTCGTAGAGAACACTGAAGCTTTCTTT | CASSFVENTEAFF
- | TRBJ1-1 | TRBD1 | TRBV6-5 | 13 | TGTGCCAGCACCGGACAGGGCAACACTGAAGCTTTCTTT | CASTGQGNTEAFF
- | TRBJ1-1 | TRBD1 | TRBV3-1/TRBV3-2 | 12 | TGTGCCAGCAGCCCCAGGGGGTCTGAAGCTTTCTTT | CASSPRGSEAFF
- | TRBJ1-5 | - | TRBV7-2 | 15 | TGTGCCAGCAGCTTAGGACTGAGGGTTAATCAGCCCCAGCATTTT | CASSLGLRVNQPQHF
- | TRBJ1-3 | - | TRBV7-2 | 14 | TGTGCCAGCAGCTACCGTCGTGGTGGAAACACCATATATTTT | CASSYRRGGNTIYF
- | TRBJ1-5 | - | TRBV12-3/TRBV12-4 | 13 | TGTGCCAGCAGTTTCGGGTTCAATCAGCCCCAGCATTTT | CASSFGFNQPQHF
- | TRBJ1-5 | - | TRBV19 | 13 | TGTGCCAGTAGCCGGGGACCCTTTCCTCCCCAGCATTTT | CASSRGPFPPQHF
- | TRBJ2-3 | TRBD2 | TRBV4-1 | 15 | TGCGCCAGCAGCCAAGATACTAGCGGCACAGATACGCAGTATTTT | CASSQDTSGTDTQYF
- | TRBJ1-2 | TRBD1 | TRBV6-1 | 17 | TGTGCCAGCAGTGAAAGACAGGGCTATCGGGAAACCTATGGCTACACCTTC | CASSERQGYRETYGYTF
- | TRBJ2-5 | TRBD2 | TRBV28 | 14 | TGTGCCAGCACCCCTGGGAGCGGGGTTGAGACCCAGTACTTC | CASTPGSGVETQYF
- | TRBJ1-5 | - | TRBV27 | 15 | TGTGCCAGCAGTTTATCTGGACTGGGGCGGGAGCCCCAGCATTTT | CASSLSGLGREPQHF